The T cell receptor beta chain under discussion was sequenced for a study of blood T cell repertoires in COVID-19. The CDR3 loop spans 16 amino acids. Libraries were prepared by immunoSEQ multiplex PCR; TCRdb keeps only in-frame clonotypes and omits some of them. Of over 150,000 clones in the sample, 80% were seen once. The clonotype originates from a woman aged 60-75 years who had recovered from COVID-19. The chain links TRBV21-1 to TRBJ1-1; the listed D gene, TRBD1, was not tested against the DNA. TRBV21-1 is classified as a pseudogene. Sequencing was performed on PBMCs or T cells enriched from blood (not recorded which). CDR3 region: CASSPQVLNGNTEAFF. The CDR3 nucleotides read TGTGCCAGCAGCCCACAGGTTCTCAACGGGAACACTGAAGCTTTCTTT.